This entry lists 17 T cell receptor beta chains sequenced from one sample in a study of T cells in Graves' hyperthyroidism and ophthalmopathy. Regions amplified from RNA transcripts were the TCR beta CDR3 regions. The primer set for the first-round RT-PCR of the TCR CDR3 was HTBI. Via MiXCR, TCRdb re-called the multiplex PCR reads, giving one row per CDR3 protein. The sample lists approximately 260,000 distinct CDR3 sequences, roughly 15% occurring once. Sequenced sample: blood. The receptors stem from a woman aged 45-65 years with Graves' hyperthyroidism that later progressed to Graves' ophthalmopathy.

The J gene is TRBJ1-2, the V gene TRBV19, with a possible D match to TRBD1 (6 bases). V was cut by 3 bases and J by 6 bases, with 14 bases left in between. The CDR3 loop spans 14 amino acids. Germline CDR1 LNHDA, CDR2 SQIVND (reference sequence). CDR3 protein: CASSIFWGPDGYTF. CDR3 nucleotides: TGTGCCAGTAGTATCTTCTGGGGGCCGGATGGCTACACCTTC. The full variable domain, its missing parts supplied by reference TRBV19 and TRBJ1-2, is DGGITQSPKYLFRKEGQNVTLSCEQNLNHDAMYWYRQDPGQGLRLIYYSQIVNDFQKGDIAEGYSVSREKKESFPLTVTSAQKNPTAFYLCASSIFWGPDGYTFGSGTRLTVV.

In regard to this clonotype: One base away lies a much larger clone, so this may be a sequencing read error. This rearrangement joins TRBV7-9 to TRBJ2-1; weak D call: TRBD1 (6 bases). CDR1 and CDR2 (germline): SEHNR, FQNEAQ (reference sequence). The CDR3 length is 13 residues. Deletions cut 11 bases from V and 4 bases from J, with 15 bases between. CDR3 sequence (DNA): TGTGCCGGCGAACAGGGTACATACAATGAGCAGTTCTTC. Translated, it gives CAGEQGTYNEQFF.

This clonotype was observed many times. The chain has TRBV2 and TRBJ2-1; 8 bases are a match to TRBD1. The trim removed 4 bases at V and 8 bases at J, leaving 13 bases unmatched. The CDR3 has 16 amino acids. The germline V gene has CDR1 SNHLY and CDR2 FYNNEI. CDR3 sequence reads: CASSGRDRGVRDEQFF. CDR3 sequence (DNA): TGTGCCAGCAGTGGTCGAGACAGGGGCGTAAGGGATGAGCAGTTCTTC.

This clonotype was seen at least ten times. The chain employs TRBV5-1 and TRBJ1-1; tentatively, D is TRBD1 (5 bases). The V gene's germline CDR1 is SGHRS and CDR2 YFSETQ. The CDR3 is 13 amino acids. Trimming took off 3 bases at V and 6 bases at J, with 12 bases between the two ends. The CDR3 DNA reads as TGCGCCAGCAGCTCCCCAGGGATCCCTGAAGCTTTCTTT. This codes for CASSSPGIPEAFF. Variable domain in full (rest from reference TRBV5-1 and TRBJ1-1): KAGVTQTPRYLIKTRGQQVTLSCSPISGHRSVSWYQQTPGQGLQFLFEYFSETQRNKGNFPGRFSGRQFSNSRSEMNVSTLELGDSALYLCASSSPGIPEAFFGQGTRLTVV.

This sequence joins TRBV9 and TRBJ2-7; 9 bases map to TRBD1. Losses at the gene ends were 3 bases for V and 6 bases for J; bases not matched to a gene: 13. The CDR3 loop spans 16 amino acids. CDR1 and CDR2 from the germline V gene are SGDLS and YYNGEE. CDR3 loop: CASSAGGGTGKSEQYF. In DNA, the CDR3 is TGTGCCAGCAGCGCTGGAGGAGGGACAGGGAAAAGCGAGCAGTACTTC.

The rearrangement joins TRBV6-1 to TRBJ2-4; either TRBD1 or TRBD2 may supply D (6 bases each). Deletions cut 3 bases from V and 6 bases from J, with 12 bases between. Germline V CDR1 and CDR2: MNHNS, SASEGT. The CDR3 extends over 14 amino acids. CDR3 coding DNA: TGTGCCAGCAGTGATCGACTAGGGGGAAACATTCAGTACTTC. Residues: CASSDRLGGNIQYF.

This clonotype showed up many times. The chain employs TRBV20-1 and TRBJ2-1; possibly TRBD2 for D (6 bases). The CDR3 is 13 residues long. Trimming removed 2 bases from V and 7 bases from J, with 12 bases in between. CDR1 and CDR2 (germline): DFQATT, SNEGSKA (reference sequence). CDR3 sequence reads: CSARYGTPNEQFF. DNA for the CDR3: TGCAGTGCTAGATATGGGACTCCTAATGAGCAGTTCTTC.

This clonotype came up many times. V and J are TRBV6-2 or TRBV6-3 and TRBJ1-4, with D unresolved. V lost 0 bases, J lost 4 bases, and 3 bases lay in between. Germline CDR1 MNHEY, CDR2 SVGEGT. There are 13 residues in the CDR3. The CDR3 DNA reads TGTGCCAGCAGTTACTCGAATAATGAAAAACTGTTTTTT. Translated, it gives CASSYSNNEKLFF.

This clonotype occurred many times. This chain connects TRBV20-1 to TRBJ1-5, with D perhaps TRBD1 (5 bases). V lost 4 bases and J lost 2, with 12 bases in between. CDR1 and CDR2 (germline): DFQATT, SNEGSKA (reference sequence). This CDR3 is 14 amino acids long. CDR3 protein: CSATGDRGNQPQHF. The DNA of the CDR3 is TGCAGTGCTACGGGGGATAGGGGCAATCAGCCCCAGCATTTT.

This clonotype was found many times. V usage is TRBV18 and J usage is TRBJ2-7; TRBD2 is a possible D gene (6 bases). The CDR3 has 13 amino acids. CDR1 is KGHSH and CDR2 is LQKENI in the germline V gene. Trimming took 2 bases from V and 12 from J, leaving 17 bases between them. The CDR3 DNA sequence: TGTGCCAGCTCACCAAGGAGGGAGGCAGACCTGTACTTC. Translation gives CASSPRREADLYF.

CDR3 region: CAWSVKKNEKLFF. The CDR3 DNA is TGTGCCTGGAGTGTAAAGAAAAATGAAAAACTGTTTTTT. This chain connects TRBV30 to TRBJ1-4; D gene ambiguous. V was pared by 0 bases and J by 5 bases, with 7 bases between. CDR1 and CDR2 (germline): GTSNPN, SVGIG (reference sequence). CDR3 length: 13 residues.

Many counts were recorded for this clonotype. The genes are TRBV30 and TRBJ2-1; 7 bases are a match to TRBD2. The CDR3 spans 14 residues. The V and J ends lost 5 bases and 6 bases, in that order; junction bases with no gene match: 10. Germline CDR1 GTSNPN, CDR2 SVGIG (reference sequence). In DNA, the CDR3 is TGTGCCTGGGGGGCGGGCGGGAGTGGCAATGAGCAGTTCTTC. Its translation is CAWGAGGSGNEQFF. Based on the CDR3 plus reference TRBV30 and TRBJ2-1, the full variable domain is SQTIHQWPATLVQPVGSPLSLECTVEGTSNPNLYWYRQAAGRGLQLLFYSVGIGQISSEVPQNLSASRPQDRQFILSSKKLLLSDSGFYLCAWGAGGSGNEQFFGPGTRLTVL.

This clonotype was seen more than once but under ten times. The chain joins TRBV4-1 to TRBJ2-2; D might be TRBD1 or TRBD2, each matching 5 bases. V lost 3 bases, J lost 5 bases, and 22 bases lay in between. The CDR3 spans 18 residues. CDR1 is MGHRA and CDR2 is YSYEKL in the germline V gene. CDR3 DNA sequence: TGCGCCAGCAGCCAGGGCCCTGGGACGGCCAAAGTGACCGGGGAGCTGTTTTTT. Its protein product is CASSQGPGTAKVTGELFF.

The chain combines TRBV20-1 with TRBJ1-4; D uncertain. Germline-derived CDR1 and CDR2 are DFQATT and SNEGSKA (reference sequence). The CDR3 length is 16 residues. V dropped 0 bases and J dropped 4 bases, with 15 bases sitting between them. The CDR3: CSARDPRSGVNEKLFF. The DNA of the CDR3 is TGCAGTGCTAGAGATCCCCGGTCGGGCGTTAATGAAAAACTGTTTTTT.

In its sample, this clonotype was seen once. A much larger clone sits a single nucleotide away, making a read error possible. Without the conserved terminal phenylalanine or tryptophan, this CDR3 likely stems from a read error. The V and J genes are TRBV19 and TRBJ2-1; 7 nucleotides align to TRBD1. Germline V gene lookup returns CDR1 LNHDA and CDR2 SQIVND (reference sequence). J gave up 3 bases and V 6 bases, and 5 bases lay outside the gene matches. This CDR3 is 14 amino acids long. The CDR3 loop reads CASRLGGNYNEQFL. The CDR3 DNA sequence: TGTGCCAGTAGGTTAGGGGGCAACTACAATGAGCAGTTCCTC.

This clonotype has ten or more counts. The chain carries TRBV11-2 and TRBJ2-7; perhaps TRBD1 as D (6 bases). In germline, CDR1 is SGHAT, CDR2 FQNNGV. The CDR3 has 12 amino acids. The V end was cut by 5 bases, the J end by 5 bases, with 10 bases between. Here the CDR3 DNA reads TGTGCCAGCAGCCAAAACAGGGACGAGCAGTACTTC. Translating gives CASSQNRDEQYF.

The sample holds many counts of this clonotype. The rearrangement uses TRBV2 and TRBJ1-6; D might be TRBD1 (5 bases). Deletions cut 6 bases from V and 10 bases from J, with 19 bases between. From germline, CDR1 is SNHLY and CDR2 FYNNEI. The CDR3 covers 15 residues. The CDR3 nucleotides read TGTGCCAGCAGATTATGGGACGGCCCAGGGTCACCCCTCCACTTT. This encodes CASRLWDGPGSPLHF.